The 9 T cell receptor beta chains reported below all come from one sample, sequenced in a study of T cells after posttransplantation cyclophosphamide. Controls had myeloablative marrow grafts with methotrexate and calcineurin inhibitor, sampled at 1 year. Profiling relied on immunoSEQ multiplex PCR, and the TCRdb table lists in-frame clones only, not all of them. The data contain fewer than 25,000 clones, more than 80% of them seen just once; the ten biggest clones take up roughly 8%. The sample in question was PBMCs, obtained after an allogeneic stem cell transplant with a calcineurin inhibitor and methotrexate. These receptors were taken from a female patient aged 45-60 years who received an allogeneic stem cell transplant from an unrelated donor, was CMV-positive, and had chronic GVHD only. The graft donor may have contributed some T cells.

The chain joins TRBV7-9 to TRBJ2-3; maybe TRBD2 (6 bases). CDR3 size: 15 residues. The V gene lost 5 bases and the J gene lost 1 base, with 13 bases spanning the gap. Germline V CDR1 and CDR2: SEHNR, FQNEAQ (reference sequence). The DNA for the CDR3 is TGTGCCAGCAGCCCCGCGGGGTCTCGCACAGATACGCAGTATTTT. Its protein is CASSPAGSRTDTQYF.

The gene calls are TRBV5-8 and TRBJ1-5; TRBD1 might be the D (6 bases). The CDR3 consists of 16 residues. Germline CDR1 SGHTS, CDR2 YDEGEE. Trimming cost V 4 bases and J 1 base, with 15 bases left between them. CDR3 nucleotide sequence: TGTGCCAGCAGCCGGACAGTTGGGGTGAGCAATCAGCCCCAGCATTTT. As protein: CASSRTVGVSNQPQHF.

On this clone itself: At one of its ends the junction is not consistent with the germline gene, which may arise from a read error. The chain employs TRBV29-1 and TRBJ1-2; 8 bases are shared with TRBD1. The germline V gene encodes CDR1 SQVTM and CDR2 ANQGSEA. The CDR3 covers 14 residues. CDR3 sequence reads: CSVEGQGTGYGYTF. The DNA of the CDR3 is TGCAGCGTGGAAGGACAGGGAACGGGCTATGGCTACACCTTC.

The CDR3: CASSRTSGNQDTQYF. The CDR3 bases are TGTGCCAGCAGCCGGACTAGCGGGAACCAAGATACGCAGTATTTT. The chain has TRBV7-3 and TRBJ2-3; 12 nucleotides match TRBD2. This CDR3 spans 15 amino acids. V trimming: 5 bases; J trimming: 5 bases; junction bases outside the gene matches: 5. Germline loops: CDR1 SGHTA, CDR2 FQGTGA.

Turning to this clone: At one boundary the junction diverges from the germline segment, which might be a read error. This sequence joins TRBV7-7 and TRBJ2-7; D possibly corresponds to TRBD2 (6 bases). The CDR3 contains 14 residues. Germline CDR1 SSHAT, CDR2 FNYEAQ (reference sequence). Here the CDR3 DNA reads TGTGCTAGCAGCCAAGGAGGGCCGGTCCACGAGCAGTACTTC. Translation: CASSQGGPVHEQYF.

Concerning this clone: Since the CDR3 does not end with the conserved phenylalanine or tryptophan, this likely comes from a read error. The chain combines TRBV18 with TRBJ1-1; the match to TRBD1 covers 7 bases. V shed 3 bases, J shed 7 bases, and the junction held 5 bases outside the gene matches. The CDR3 sequence is 13 residues long. Germline lookup yields CDR1 KGHSH and CDR2 LQKENI. For the CDR3, the DNA is TGTGCCAGCTCACCCTTGACAGGGATTGAAGCTTTCTCT. Protein: CASSPLTGIEAFS.

The rearrangement uses TRBV15 and TRBJ1-4, with TRBD1 identical over 8 bases. Germline V lookup: CDR1 LNHNV, CDR2 YYDKDF (reference sequence). This CDR3 region has 13 residues. The V segment lost 8 bases and the J segment 6 bases; nucleotides outside the gene matches: 5. CDR3 nucleotide sequence: TGTGCCACCCTTGACAGGGGTTATGAAAAACTGTTTTTT. It specifies CATLDRGYEKLFF. Filled out from reference TRBV15 and TRBJ1-4, the complete variable domain reads DAMVIQNPRYQVTQFGKPVTLSCSQTLNHNVMYWYQQKSSQAPKLLFHYYDKDFNNEADTPDNFQSRRPNTSFCFLDIRSPGLGDTAMYLCATLDRGYEKLFFGSGTQLSVL.

The chain employs TRBV7-9 and TRBJ1-2, with D unresolved. This CDR3 is built from 17 residues. The V end was cut by 0 bases, the J end by 5 bases, with 19 bases between. CDR1 is SEHNR and CDR2 is FQNEAQ in the germline V gene (reference sequence). Here the CDR3 reads CASSLAGGVNYGYGYTF. The CDR3 DNA sequence: TGTGCCAGCAGCTTAGCGGGAGGCGTTAACTATGGGTATGGCTACACCTTC.

This clone appeared once. V and J are TRBV29-1 and TRBJ2-3; 10 nucleotides align to TRBD1. The CDR3 covers 14 residues. From germline, CDR1 is SQVTM and CDR2 ANQGSEA. V was pared by 4 bases and J by 6 bases, with 7 bases of the junction left unmatched. As DNA, the CDR3 is TGCAGCGTTGCCGGGACAGGGGCATCGGATACGCAGTATTTT. Translating gives CSVAGTGASDTQYF.